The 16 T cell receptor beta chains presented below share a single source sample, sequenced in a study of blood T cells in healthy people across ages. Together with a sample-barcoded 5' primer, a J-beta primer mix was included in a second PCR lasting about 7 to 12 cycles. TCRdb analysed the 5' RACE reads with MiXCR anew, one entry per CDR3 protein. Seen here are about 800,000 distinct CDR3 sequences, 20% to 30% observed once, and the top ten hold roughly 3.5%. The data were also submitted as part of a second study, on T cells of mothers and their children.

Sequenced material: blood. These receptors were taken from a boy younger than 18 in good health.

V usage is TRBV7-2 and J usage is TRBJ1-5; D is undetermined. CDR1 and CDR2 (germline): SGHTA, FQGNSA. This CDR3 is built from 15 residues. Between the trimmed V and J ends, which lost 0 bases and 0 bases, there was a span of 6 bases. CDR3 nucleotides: TGTGCCAGCAGCTTAGCCAGCACTAGCAATCAGCCCCAGCATTTT. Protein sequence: CASSLASTSNQPQHF.

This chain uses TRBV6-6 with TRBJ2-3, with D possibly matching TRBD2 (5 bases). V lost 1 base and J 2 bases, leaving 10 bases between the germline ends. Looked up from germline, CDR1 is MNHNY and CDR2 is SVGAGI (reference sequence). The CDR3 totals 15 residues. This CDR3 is CASSYWAGYTDTQYF. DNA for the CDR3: TGTGCCAGCAGTTACTGGGCGGGTTACACAGATACGCAGTATTTT.

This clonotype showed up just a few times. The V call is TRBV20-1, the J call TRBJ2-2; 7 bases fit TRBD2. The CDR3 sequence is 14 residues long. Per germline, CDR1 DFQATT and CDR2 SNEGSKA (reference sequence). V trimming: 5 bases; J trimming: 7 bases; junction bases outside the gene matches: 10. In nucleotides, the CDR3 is TGCAGTGCTTTCCCGGGACTAAGTCGCGGGGAGCTGTTTTTT. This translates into CSAFPGLSRGELFF.

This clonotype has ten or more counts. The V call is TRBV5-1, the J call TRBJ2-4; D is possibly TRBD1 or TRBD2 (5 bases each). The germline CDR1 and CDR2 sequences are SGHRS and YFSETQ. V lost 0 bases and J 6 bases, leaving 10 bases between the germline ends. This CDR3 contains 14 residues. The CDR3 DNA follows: TGCGCCAGCAGCTTGGGCAGGGACGGAAACATTCAGTACTTC. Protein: CASSLGRDGNIQYF.

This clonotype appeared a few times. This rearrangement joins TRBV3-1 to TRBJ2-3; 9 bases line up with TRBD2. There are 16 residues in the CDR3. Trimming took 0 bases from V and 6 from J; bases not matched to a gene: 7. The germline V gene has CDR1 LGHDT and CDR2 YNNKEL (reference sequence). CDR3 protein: CASSQEGGGVDDTQYF. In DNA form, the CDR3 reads TGTGCCAGCAGCCAAGAAGGCGGGGGGGTGGATGATACGCAGTATTTT.

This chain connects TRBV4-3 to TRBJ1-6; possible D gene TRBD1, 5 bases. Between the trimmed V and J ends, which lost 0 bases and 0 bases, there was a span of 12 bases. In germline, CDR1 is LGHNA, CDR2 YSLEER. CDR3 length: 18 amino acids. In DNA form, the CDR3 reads TGCGCCAGCAGCCAAGAAACGACGGGGCTCTCCTATAATTCACCCCTCCACTTT. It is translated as CASSQETTGLSYNSPLHF.

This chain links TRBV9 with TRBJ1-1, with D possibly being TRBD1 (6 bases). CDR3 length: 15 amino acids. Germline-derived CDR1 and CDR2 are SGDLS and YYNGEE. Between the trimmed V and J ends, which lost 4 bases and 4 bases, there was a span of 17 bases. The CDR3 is CASSFGGQQTTEAFF. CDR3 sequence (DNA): TGTGCCAGCAGCTTTGGGGGGCAGCAGACCACTGAAGCTTTCTTT.

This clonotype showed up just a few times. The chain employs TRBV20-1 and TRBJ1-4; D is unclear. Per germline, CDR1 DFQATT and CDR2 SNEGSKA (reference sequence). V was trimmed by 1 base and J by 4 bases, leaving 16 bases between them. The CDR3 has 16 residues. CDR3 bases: TGCAGTGCTAGAGGGCCCCCGGGAGGGTATAATGAAAAACTGTTTTTT. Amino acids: CSARGPPGGYNEKLFF.

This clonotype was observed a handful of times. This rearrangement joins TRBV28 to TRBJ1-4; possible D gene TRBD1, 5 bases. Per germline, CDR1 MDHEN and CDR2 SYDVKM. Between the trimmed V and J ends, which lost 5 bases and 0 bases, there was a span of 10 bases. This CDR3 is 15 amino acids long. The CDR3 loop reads CASSRDSATNEKLFF. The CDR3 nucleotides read TGTGCCAGCAGTCGCGACAGTGCAACTAATGAAAAACTGTTTTTT.

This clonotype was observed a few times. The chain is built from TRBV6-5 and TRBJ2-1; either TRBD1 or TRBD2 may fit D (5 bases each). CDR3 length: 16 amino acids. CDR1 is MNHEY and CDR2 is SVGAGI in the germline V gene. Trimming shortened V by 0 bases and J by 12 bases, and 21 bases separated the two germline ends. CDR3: CASSYSIRGRVEGQFF. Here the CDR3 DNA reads TGTGCCAGCAGTTACTCGATTCGAGGCAGGGTTGAGGGGCAGTTCTTC.

The CDR3 sequence is CASSQDFGRGNQPQHF. In DNA form, the CDR3 reads TGCGCCAGCAGCCAAGACTTCGGGAGGGGGAATCAGCCCCAGCATTTT. V is TRBV4-1 and J is TRBJ1-5, with D perhaps TRBD1 (6 bases). Germline V gene sequence: CDR1 MGHRA, CDR2 YSYEKL. CDR3 length: 16 residues. With 0 bases removed from V and 4 bases from J, the gap between germline ends came to 13 bases.

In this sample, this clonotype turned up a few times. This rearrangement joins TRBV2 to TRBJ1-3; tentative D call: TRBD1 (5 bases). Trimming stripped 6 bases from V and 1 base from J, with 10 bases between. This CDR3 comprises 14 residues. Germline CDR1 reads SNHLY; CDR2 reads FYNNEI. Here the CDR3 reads CASRGQTSGNTIYF. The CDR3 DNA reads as TGTGCCAGCAGGGGGCAAACGTCTGGAAACACCATATATTTT.

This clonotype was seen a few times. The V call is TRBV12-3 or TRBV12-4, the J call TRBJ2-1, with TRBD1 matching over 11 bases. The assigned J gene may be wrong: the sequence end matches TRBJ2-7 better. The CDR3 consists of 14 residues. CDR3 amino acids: CASSPGQGADEQYF. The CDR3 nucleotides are TGTGCCAGCAGTCCAGGACAGGGGGCCGACGAGCAGTACTTC.

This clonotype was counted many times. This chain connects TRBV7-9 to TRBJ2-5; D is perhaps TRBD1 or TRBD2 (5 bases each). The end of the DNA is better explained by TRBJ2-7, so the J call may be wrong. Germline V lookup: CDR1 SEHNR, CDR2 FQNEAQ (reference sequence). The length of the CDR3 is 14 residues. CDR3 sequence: CASSFGGAAYEQYF. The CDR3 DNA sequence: TGTGCCAGCAGTTTTGGGGGTGCAGCCTACGAGCAGTACTTC.

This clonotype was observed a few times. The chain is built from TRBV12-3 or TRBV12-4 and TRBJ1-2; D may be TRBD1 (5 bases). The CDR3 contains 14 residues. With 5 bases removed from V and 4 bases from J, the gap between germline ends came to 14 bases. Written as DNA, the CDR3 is TGTGCCAGCAGTCCAACCCACAGGACCTATGGCTACACCTTC. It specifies CASSPTHRTYGYTF.

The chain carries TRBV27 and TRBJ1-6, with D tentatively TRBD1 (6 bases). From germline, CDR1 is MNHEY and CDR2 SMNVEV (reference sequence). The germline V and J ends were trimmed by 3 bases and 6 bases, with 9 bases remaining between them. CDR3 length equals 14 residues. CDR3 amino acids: CASSFVGGNSPLHF. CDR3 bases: TGTGCCAGCAGTTTCGTAGGGGGTAATTCACCCCTCCACTTT.